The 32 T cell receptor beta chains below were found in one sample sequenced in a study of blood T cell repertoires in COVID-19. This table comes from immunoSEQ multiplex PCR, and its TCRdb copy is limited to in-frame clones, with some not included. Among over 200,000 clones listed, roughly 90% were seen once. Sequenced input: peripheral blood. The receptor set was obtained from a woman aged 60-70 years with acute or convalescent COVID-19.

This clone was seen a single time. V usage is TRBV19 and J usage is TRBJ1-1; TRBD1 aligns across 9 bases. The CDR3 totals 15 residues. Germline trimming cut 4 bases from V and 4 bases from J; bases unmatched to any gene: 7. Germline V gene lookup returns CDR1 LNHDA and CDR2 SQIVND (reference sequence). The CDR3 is CASSSAQGAVTEAFF. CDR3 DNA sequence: TGTGCCAGTAGTAGTGCACAGGGGGCGGTCACTGAAGCTTTCTTT.

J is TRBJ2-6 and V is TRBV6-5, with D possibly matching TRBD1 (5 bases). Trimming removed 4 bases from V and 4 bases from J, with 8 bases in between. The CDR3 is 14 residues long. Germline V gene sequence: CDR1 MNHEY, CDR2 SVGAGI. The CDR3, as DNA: TGTGCCAGCAGTTCAGGGCCCGGGGCCAACGTCCTGACTTTC. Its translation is CASSSGPGANVLTF.

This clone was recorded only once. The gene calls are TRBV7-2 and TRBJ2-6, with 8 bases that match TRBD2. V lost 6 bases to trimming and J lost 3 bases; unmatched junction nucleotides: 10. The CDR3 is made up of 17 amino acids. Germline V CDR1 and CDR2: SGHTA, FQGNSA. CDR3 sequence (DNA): TGTGCCAGCAGTACGACTAGCGCAATAGGTGGGGCCAACGTCCTGACTTTC. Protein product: CASSTTSAIGGANVLTF.

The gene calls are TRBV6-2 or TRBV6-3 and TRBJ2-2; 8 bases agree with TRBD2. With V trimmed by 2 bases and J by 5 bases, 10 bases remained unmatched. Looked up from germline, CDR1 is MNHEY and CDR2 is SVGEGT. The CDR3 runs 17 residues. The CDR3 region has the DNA TGTGCCAGCAGTTACCCAAGCGGGAGAGGAAGTACCGGGGAGCTGTTTTTT. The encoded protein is CASSYPSGRGSTGELFF.

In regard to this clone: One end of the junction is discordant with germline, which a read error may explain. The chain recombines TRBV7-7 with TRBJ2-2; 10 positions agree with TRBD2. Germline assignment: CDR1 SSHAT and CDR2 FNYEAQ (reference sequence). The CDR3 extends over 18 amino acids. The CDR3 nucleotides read TGTGCTAGCAGCTTACCGCTAGCGGGGGCTTCAAGTCCCGGGGAGCTGTTTTTT. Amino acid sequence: CASSLPLAGASSPGELFF.

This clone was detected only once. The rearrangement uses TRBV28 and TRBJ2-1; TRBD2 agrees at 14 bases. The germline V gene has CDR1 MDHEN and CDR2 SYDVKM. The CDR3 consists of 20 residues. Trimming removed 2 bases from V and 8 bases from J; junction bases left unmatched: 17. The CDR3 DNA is TGTGCCAGCAGTTTACAATGGGGGACTAGCGGGAGTCGCCGGAGGGATGAGCAGTTCTTC. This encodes CASSLQWGTSGSRRRDEQFF.

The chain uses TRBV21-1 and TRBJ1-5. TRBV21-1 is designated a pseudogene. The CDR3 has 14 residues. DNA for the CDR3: TGTGCCAGCAGCATTGGAGAGAGCAATCAGCCCCAGCATTTT. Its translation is CASSIGESNQPQHF.

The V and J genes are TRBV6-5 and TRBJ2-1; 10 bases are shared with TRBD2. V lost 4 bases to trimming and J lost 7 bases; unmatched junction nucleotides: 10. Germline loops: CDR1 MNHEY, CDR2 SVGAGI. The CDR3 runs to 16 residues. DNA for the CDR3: TGTGCCAGCAGTTCCCCGGGACTAGCGAGTGGGAATGAGCAGTTCTTC. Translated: CASSSPGLASGNEQFF.

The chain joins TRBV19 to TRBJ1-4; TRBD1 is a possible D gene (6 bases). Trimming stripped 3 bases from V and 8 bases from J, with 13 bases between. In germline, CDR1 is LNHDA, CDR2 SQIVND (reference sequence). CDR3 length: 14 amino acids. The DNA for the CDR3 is TGTGCCAGTAGTATCGGCAGGGGTGGCGAAAAACTGTTTTTT. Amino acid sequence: CASSIGRGGEKLFF.

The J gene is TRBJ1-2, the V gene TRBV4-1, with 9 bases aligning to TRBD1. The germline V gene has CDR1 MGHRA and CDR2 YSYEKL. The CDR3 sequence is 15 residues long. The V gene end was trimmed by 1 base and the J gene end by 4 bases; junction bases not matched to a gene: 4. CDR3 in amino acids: CASSQGGQGVYGYTF. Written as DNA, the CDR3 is TGCGCCAGCAGCCAAGGGGGACAGGGAGTCTATGGCTACACCTTC.

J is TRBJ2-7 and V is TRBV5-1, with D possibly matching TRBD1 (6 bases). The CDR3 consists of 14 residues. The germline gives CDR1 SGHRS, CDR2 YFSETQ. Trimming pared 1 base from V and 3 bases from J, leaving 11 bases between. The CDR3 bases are TGCGCCAGCAGCTTGACATTGGACAGCTACGAGCAGTACTTC. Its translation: CASSLTLDSYEQYF.

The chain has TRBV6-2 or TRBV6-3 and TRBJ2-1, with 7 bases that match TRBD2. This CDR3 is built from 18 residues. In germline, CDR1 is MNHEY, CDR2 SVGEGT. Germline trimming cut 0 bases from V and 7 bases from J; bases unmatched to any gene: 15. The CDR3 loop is CASSYSMYVGGRRNEQFF. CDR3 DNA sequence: TGTGCCAGCAGTTACTCGATGTACGTTGGCGGGAGAAGGAATGAGCAGTTCTTC.

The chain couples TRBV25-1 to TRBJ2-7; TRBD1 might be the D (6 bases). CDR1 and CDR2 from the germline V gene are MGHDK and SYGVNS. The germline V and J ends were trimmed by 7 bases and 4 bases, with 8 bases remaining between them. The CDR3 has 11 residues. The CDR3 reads CASKRGYEQYF. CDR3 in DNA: TGTGCCAGCAAAAGGGGGTACGAGCAGTACTTC.

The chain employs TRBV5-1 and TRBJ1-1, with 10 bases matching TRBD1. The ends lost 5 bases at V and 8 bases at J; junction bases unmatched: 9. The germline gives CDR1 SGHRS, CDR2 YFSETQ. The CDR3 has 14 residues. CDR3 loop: CASRFGTGDPEAFF. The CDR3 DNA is TGCGCCAGCAGGTTTGGGACAGGGGATCCGGAAGCTTTCTTT.

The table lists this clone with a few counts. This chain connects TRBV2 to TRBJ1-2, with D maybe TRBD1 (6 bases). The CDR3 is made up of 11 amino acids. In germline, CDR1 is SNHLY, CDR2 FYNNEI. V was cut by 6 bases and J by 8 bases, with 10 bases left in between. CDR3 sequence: CASRGQGGYTF. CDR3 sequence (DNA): TGTGCCAGCAGGGGCCAGGGGGGCTACACCTTC.

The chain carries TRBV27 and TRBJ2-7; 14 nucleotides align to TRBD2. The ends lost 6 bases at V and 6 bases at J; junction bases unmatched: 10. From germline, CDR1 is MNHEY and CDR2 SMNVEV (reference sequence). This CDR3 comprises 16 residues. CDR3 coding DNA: TGTGCCAGCAGCAGGACCGGGACTAGCGGGGGCGGCGAGCAGTACTTC. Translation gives CASSRTGTSGGGEQYF.

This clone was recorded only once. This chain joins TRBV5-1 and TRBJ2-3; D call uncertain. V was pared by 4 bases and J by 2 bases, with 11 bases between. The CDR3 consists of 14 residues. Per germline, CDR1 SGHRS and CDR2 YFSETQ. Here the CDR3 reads CASSRISITDTQYF. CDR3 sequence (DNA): TGCGCCAGCAGCCGCATCAGTATCACAGATACGCAGTATTTT. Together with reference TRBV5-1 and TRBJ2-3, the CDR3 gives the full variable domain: KAGVTQTPRYLIKTRGQQVTLSCSPISGHRSVSWYQQTPGQGLQFLFEYFSETQRNKGNFPGRFSGRQFSNSRSEMNVSTLELGDSALYLCASSRISITDTQYFGPGTRLTVL.

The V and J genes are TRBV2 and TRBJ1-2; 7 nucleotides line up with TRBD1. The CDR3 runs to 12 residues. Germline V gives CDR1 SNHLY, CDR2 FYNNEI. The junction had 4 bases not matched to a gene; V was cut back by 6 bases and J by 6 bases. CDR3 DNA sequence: TGTGCCAGCAGCAAACAGGGGAATGGCTACACCTTC. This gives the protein CASSKQGNGYTF.

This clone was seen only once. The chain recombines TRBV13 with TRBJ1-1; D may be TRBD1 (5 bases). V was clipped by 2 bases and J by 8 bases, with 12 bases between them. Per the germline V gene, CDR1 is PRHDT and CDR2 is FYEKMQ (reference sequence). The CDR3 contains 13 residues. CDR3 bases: TGTGCCAGCAGCTTACGACAGCCACGCGAAGCTTTCTTT. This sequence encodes CASSLRQPREAFF.

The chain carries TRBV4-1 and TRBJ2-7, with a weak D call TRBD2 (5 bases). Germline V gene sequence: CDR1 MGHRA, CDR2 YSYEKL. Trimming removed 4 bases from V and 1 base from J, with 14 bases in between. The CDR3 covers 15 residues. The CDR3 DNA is TGCGCCAGCAGCCCTGCGGGCGGGTTATCCTACGAGCAGTACTTC. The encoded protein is CASSPAGGLSYEQYF.

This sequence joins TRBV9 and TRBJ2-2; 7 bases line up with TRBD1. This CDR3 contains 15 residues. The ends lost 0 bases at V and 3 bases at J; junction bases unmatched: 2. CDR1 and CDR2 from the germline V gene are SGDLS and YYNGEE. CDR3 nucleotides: TGTGCCAGCAGCGTAGGACAGGGTGACACCGGGGAGCTGTTTTTT. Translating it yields CASSVGQGDTGELFF.

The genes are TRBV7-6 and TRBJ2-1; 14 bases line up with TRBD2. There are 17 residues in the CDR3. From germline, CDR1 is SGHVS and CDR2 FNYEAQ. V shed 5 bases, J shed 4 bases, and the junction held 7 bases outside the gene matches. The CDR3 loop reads CASSPTGLAGAYNEQFF. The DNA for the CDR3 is TGTGCCAGCAGCCCAACGGGACTAGCGGGAGCTTACAATGAGCAGTTCTTC.

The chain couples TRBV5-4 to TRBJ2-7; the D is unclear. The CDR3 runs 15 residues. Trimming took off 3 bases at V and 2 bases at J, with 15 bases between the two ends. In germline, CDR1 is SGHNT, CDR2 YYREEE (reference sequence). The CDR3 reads CASSSASKSPYEQYF. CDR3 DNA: TGTGCCAGCAGCTCCGCAAGCAAGTCTCCCTACGAGCAGTACTTC. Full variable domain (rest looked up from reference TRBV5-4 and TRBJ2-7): ETGVTQSPTHLIKTRGQQVTLRCSSQSGHNTVSWYQQALGQGPQFIFQYYREEENGRGNFPPRFSGLQFPNYSSELNVNALELDDSALYLCASSSASKSPYEQYFGPGTRLTVT.

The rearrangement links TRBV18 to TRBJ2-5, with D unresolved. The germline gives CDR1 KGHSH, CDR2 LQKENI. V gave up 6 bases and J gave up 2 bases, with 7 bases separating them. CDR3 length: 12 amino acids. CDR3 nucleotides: TGTGCCAGCTCTCCGTTACAAGAGACCCAGTACTTC. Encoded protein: CASSPLQETQYF. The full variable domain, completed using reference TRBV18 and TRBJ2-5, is NAGVMQNPRHLVRRRGQEARLRCSPMKGHSHVYWYRQLPEEGLKFMVYLQKENIIDESGMPKERFSAEFPKEGPSILRIQQVVRGDSAAYFCASSPLQETQYFGPGTRLLVL.

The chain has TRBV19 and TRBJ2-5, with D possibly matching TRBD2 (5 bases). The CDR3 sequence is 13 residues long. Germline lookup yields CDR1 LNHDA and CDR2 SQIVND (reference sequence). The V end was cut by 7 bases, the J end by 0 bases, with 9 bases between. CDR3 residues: CASKRRDQETQYF. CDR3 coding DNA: TGTGCCAGTAAGAGGCGGGACCAAGAGACCCAGTACTTC. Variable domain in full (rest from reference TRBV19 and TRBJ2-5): DGGITQSPKYLFRKEGQNVTLSCEQNLNHDAMYWYRQDPGQGLRLIYYSQIVNDFQKGDIAEGYSVSREKKESFPLTVTSAQKNPTAFYLCASKRRDQETQYFGPGTRLLVL.

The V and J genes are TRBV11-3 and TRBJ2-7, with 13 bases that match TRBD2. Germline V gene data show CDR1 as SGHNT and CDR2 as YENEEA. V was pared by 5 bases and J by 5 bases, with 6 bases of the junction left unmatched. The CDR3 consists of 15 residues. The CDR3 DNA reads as TGTGCCAGCAGCAACCGACTAGCGGGAGGTGACGAGCAGTACTTC. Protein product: CASSNRLAGGDEQYF.

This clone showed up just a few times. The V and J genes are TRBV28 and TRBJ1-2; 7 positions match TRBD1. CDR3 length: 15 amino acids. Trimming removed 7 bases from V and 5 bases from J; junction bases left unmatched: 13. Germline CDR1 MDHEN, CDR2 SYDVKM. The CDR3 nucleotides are TGTGCCAGCAAACTCTCCGGGACAGCGAATTATGGCTACACCTTC. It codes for CASKLSGTANYGYTF.

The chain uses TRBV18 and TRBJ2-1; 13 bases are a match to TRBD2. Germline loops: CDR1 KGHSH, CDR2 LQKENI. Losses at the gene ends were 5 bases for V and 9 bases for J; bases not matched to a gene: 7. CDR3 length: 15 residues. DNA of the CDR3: TGTGCCAGCTCAAGGACTAGCGGGAGACGTGGTGAGCAGTTCTTC. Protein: CASSRTSGRRGEQFF.

The CDR3: CASSLGSRVLNQPQHF. The CDR3 DNA reads as TGTGCCAGCAGCTTAGGGTCCCGGGTACTCAATCAGCCCCAGCATTTT. This sequence joins TRBV7-9 and TRBJ1-5; D is ambiguous. The CDR3 length is 16 residues. The V end was cut by 1 base, the J end by 3 bases, with 13 bases between. Germline CDR1 and CDR2: SEHNR and FQNEAQ (reference sequence).

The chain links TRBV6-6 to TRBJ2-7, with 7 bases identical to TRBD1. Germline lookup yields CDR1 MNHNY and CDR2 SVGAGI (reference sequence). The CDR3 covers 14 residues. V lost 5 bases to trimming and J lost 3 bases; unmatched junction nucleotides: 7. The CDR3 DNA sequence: TGTGCCAGCAGTCCTCCGAGACAGGGCTACGAGCAGTACTTC. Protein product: CASSPPRQGYEQYF.

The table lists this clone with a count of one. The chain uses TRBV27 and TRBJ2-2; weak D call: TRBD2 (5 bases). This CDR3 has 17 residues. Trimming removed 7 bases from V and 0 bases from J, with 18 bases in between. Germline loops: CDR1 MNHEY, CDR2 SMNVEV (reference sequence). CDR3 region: CASNLKAGSANTGELFF. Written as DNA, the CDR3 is TGTGCCAGCAACCTTAAGGCGGGCAGCGCGAACACCGGGGAGCTGTTTTTT.

In DNA, the CDR3 is TGTGCCAGCAGACCCTCCGGACAGGGCTACAATGAGCAGTTCTTC. This gives the protein CASRPSGQGYNEQFF. The chain is built from TRBV28 and TRBJ2-1, with TRBD1 matching 8 bases. Germline V gene data show CDR1 as MDHEN and CDR2 as SYDVKM. The CDR3 has 15 residues. The junction had 7 bases not matched to a gene; V was cut back by 6 bases and J by 3 bases.